This T cell receptor beta chain was recorded in a study of CD8+ T cells in alopecia areata. This CDR3 is 16 amino acids long. Germline V gene lookup returns CDR1 SGHNT and CDR2 YYREEE (reference sequence). V lost 2 bases to trimming and J lost 4 bases; unmatched junction nucleotides: 5. Sequencing relied on a cDNA template that was reverse transcribed from extracted RNA. TCRdb's table, derived via immunoSEQ multiplex PCR, lists solely in-frame clones and lacks some. The repertoire holds 55,000 to 65,000 clones, with 44% as singletons. This TCR was sampled from a human donor with alopecia areata. The chain couples TRBV5-4 to TRBJ2-1, with 11 bases identical to TRBD2. The sequenced sample consisted of NKG2D-low CD8+ T cells sorted from blood. This CDR3 is CASSFLLAGGYNEQFF. CDR3 DNA sequence: TGTGCCAGCAGCTTTCTTCTAGCGGGAGGTTACAATGAGCAGTTCTTC.